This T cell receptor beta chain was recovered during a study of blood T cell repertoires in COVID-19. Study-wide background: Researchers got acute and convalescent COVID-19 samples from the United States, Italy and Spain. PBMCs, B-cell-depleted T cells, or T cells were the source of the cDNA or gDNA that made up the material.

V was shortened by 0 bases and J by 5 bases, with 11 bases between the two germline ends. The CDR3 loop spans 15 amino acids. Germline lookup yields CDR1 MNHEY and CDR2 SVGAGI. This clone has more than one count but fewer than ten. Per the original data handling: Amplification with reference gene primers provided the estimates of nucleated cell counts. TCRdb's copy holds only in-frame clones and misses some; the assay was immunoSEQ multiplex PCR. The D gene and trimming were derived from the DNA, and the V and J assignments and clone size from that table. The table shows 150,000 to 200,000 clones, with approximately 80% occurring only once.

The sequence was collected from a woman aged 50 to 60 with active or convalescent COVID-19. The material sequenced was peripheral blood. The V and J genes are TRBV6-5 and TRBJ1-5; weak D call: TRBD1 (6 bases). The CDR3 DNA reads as TGTGCCAGCAGTTACTCCGCAGGGGATGATCAGCCCCAGCATTTT. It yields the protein CASSYSAGDDQPQHF.